This TCR beta chain was observed in a study of T cell changes during pregnancy in multiple sclerosis. The germline V gene encodes CDR1 MNHEY and CDR2 SMNVEV (reference sequence). The junction had 3 bases not matched to a gene; V was cut back by 2 bases and J by 7 bases. This CDR3 contains 13 residues. Sequenced by immunoSEQ multiplex PCR; TCRdb stores in-frame clones only, minus some. The sample yields about 59,000 clones, roughly 93% seen once. This clonotype was obtained from a female donor with multiple sclerosis, enrolled in a pregnancy study. This material consisted of CD8+ T cells from peripheral blood mononuclear cells, taken in the third trimester of pregnancy. J is TRBJ1-2 and V is TRBV27, with 8 bases that match TRBD1. CDR3 nucleotide sequence: TGTGCCAGCAGTTTAGCACAGGGGGGTGGCTACACCTTC. It translates to CASSLAQGGGYTF.